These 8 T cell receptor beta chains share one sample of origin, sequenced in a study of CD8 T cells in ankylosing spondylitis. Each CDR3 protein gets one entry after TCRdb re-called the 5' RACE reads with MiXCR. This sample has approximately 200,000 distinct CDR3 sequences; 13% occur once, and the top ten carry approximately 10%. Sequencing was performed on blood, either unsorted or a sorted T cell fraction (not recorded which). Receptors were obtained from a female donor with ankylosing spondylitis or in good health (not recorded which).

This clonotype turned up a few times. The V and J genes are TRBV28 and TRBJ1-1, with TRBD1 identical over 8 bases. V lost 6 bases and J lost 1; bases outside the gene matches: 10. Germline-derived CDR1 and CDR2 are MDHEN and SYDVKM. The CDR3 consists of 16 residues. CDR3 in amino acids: CASSPDRGAPNTEAFF. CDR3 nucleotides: TGTGCCAGCAGCCCAGACAGGGGAGCACCGAACACTGAAGCTTTCTTT.

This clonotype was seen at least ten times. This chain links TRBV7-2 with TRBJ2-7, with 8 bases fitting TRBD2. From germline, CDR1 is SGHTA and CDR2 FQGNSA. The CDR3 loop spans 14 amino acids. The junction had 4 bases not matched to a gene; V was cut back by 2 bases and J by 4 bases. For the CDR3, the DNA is TGTGCCAGCAGCTTACTCGCTAGCGGGTACGAGCAGTACTTC. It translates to CASSLLASGYEQYF. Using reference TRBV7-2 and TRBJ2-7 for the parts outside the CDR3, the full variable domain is GAGVSQSPSNKVTEKGKDVELRCDPISGHTALYWYRQSLGQGLEFLIYFQGNSAPDKSGLPSDRFSAERTGGSVSTLTIQRTQQEDSAVYLCASSLLASGYEQYFGPGTRLTVT.

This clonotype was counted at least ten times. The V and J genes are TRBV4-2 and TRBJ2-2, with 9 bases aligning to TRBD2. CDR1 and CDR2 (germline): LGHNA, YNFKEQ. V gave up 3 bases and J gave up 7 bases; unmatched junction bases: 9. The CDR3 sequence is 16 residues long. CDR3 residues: CASSQGTSQADGELFF. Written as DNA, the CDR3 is TGTGCCAGCAGCCAGGGGACTAGCCAGGCGGACGGGGAGCTGTTTTTT.

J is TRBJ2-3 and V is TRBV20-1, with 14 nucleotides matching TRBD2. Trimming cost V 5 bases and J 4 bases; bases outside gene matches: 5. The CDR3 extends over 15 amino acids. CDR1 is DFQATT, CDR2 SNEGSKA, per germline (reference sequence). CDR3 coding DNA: TGCAGTGCTTCCCGGACTAGCGGGAGGTCAGATACGCAGTATTTT. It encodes CSASRTSGRSDTQYF.

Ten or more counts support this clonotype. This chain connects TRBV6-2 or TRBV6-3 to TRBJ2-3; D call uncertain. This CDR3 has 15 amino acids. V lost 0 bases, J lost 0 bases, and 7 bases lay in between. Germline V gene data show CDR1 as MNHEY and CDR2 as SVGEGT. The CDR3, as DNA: TGTGCCAGCAGTTACTCGACGGATAGCACAGATACGCAGTATTTT. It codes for CASSYSTDSTDTQYF.

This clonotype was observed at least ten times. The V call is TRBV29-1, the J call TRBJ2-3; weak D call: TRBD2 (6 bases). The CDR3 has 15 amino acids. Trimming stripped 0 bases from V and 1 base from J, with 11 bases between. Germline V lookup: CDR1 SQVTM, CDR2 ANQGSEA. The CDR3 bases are TGCAGCGTTGAAGAGCGGGGTATTGGCACAGATACGCAGTATTTT. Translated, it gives CSVEERGIGTDTQYF.

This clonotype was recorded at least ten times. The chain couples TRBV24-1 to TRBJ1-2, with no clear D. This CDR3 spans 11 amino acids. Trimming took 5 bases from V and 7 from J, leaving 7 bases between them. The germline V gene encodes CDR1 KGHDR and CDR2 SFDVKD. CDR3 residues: CATSAAGGYTF. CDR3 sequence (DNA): TGTGCCACCAGTGCCGCGGGTGGCTACACCTTC.

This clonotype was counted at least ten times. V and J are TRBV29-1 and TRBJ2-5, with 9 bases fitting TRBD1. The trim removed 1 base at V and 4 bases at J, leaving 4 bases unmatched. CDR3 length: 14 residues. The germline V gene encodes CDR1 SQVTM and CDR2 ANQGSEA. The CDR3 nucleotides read TGCAGCGTTGAAGGGGACAGGGTGGGAGAGACCCAGTACTTC. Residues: CSVEGDRVGETQYF.